A selection of T cell receptor beta chains follows, all from one sample in a study of PD-L1 blockade in urothelial cancer. TCRdb's copy holds only in-frame clones and misses some; the assay was immunoSEQ multiplex PCR. Of fewer than 50,000 clones in the sample, 79% were seen once. The material sequenced was PBMCs, taken around atezolizumab (anti-PD-L1) treatment. All receptors come from a man aged 65-85 years with urothelial cancer. Both conserved end residues are trimmed from each CDR3. D genes are given only for firm matches.

CDR3aa: ASSLEAVLGTQY
j_gene: TRBJ2-5
v_gene: TRBV7-6
d_gene: NA

CDR3aa: ASSRRGQGSYEQY
j_gene: TRBJ2-7
v_gene: TRBV27
d_gene: NA

CDR3aa: ASTSYTGTGNQPQH
j_gene: TRBJ1-5
v_gene: TRBV19
d_gene: NA

CDR3aa: ASSLGTNNEKLF
j_gene: TRBJ1-4
v_gene: TRBV7-9
d_gene: NA

CDR3aa: ASAFGGRETQY
j_gene: TRBJ2-5
v_gene: TRBV2
d_gene: NA

CDR3aa: ALSGQHQETQY
j_gene: TRBJ2-5
v_gene: TRBV30
d_gene: TRBD1

CDR3aa: AWSASLQETQY
j_gene: TRBJ2-5
v_gene: TRBV30
d_gene: NA

CDR3aa: ASSRRGANTEAF
j_gene: TRBJ1-1
v_gene: TRBV7-8
d_gene: NA

CDR3aa: AWSRGSNTEAF
j_gene: TRBJ1-1
v_gene: TRBV30
d_gene: NA

CDR3aa: AWKQGSSIAEAF
j_gene: TRBJ1-1
v_gene: TRBV30
d_gene: NA

CDR3aa: ASSLGGGGSYNEQF
j_gene: TRBJ2-1
v_gene: TRBV5-8
d_gene: NA

CDR3aa: AWRPGDSGNTIY
j_gene: TRBJ1-3
v_gene: TRBV30
d_gene: NA

CDR3aa: ASTGTSETDEQF
j_gene: TRBJ2-1
v_gene: TRBV28
d_gene: TRBD2

CDR3aa: ASSDQYSYEQY
j_gene: TRBJ2-7
v_gene: TRBV2
d_gene: NA

CDR3aa: ASSFRGLSGNTIY
j_gene: TRBJ1-3
v_gene: TRBV28
d_gene: TRBD1

CDR3aa: ASISGRAGETQY
j_gene: TRBJ2-5
v_gene: TRBV2
d_gene: TRBD2

CDR3aa: ASSIVAAFGGNEKLF
j_gene: TRBJ1-4
v_gene: TRBV19
d_gene: NA

CDR3aa: ASSERGGGREKLF
j_gene: TRBJ1-4
v_gene: TRBV6-1
d_gene: TRBD1

CDR3aa: ASSVRGINTEAF
j_gene: TRBJ1-1
v_gene: TRBV9
d_gene: NA

CDR3aa: ASSLNVGGGEDTQY
j_gene: TRBJ2-3
v_gene: TRBV5-5
d_gene: NA

CDR3aa: ASSVAPGTRTYEQY
j_gene: TRBJ2-7
v_gene: TRBV9
d_gene: TRBD2

CDR3aa: ASSPGLAGVEYNEQF
j_gene: TRBJ2-1
v_gene: TRBV10-1
d_gene: TRBD2

CDR3aa: ASGAPTSWGGTDTQY
j_gene: TRBJ2-3
v_gene: TRBV2
d_gene: TRBD2